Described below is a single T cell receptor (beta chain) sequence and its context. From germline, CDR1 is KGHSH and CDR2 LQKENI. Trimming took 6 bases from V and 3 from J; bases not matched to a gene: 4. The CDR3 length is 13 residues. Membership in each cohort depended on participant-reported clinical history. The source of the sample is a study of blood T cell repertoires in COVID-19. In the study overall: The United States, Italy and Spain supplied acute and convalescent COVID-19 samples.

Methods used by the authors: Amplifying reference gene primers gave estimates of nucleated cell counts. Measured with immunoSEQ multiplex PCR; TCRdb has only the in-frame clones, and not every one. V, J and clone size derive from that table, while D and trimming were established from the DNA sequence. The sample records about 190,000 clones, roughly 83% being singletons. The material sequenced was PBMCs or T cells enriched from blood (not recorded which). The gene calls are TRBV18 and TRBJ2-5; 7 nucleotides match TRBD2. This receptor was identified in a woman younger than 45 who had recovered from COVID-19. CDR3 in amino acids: CASSDRGEETQYF. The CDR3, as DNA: TGTGCCAGCTCCGACCGGGGGGAAGAGACCCAGTACTTC.